This T cell receptor (beta chain) comes out of a study of regulatory T cells in long-lasting Graves disease. Study observations and caveats: The small sample size may have reduced accuracy. Newly diagnosed Graves' patients had higher TCR diversity than persistent ones.

CDR3-region Arm-PCR and iRepertoire HTBI primers produced the TCR beta libraries. In TCRdb, the multiplex PCR reads were re-called with MiXCR into one record per CDR3 protein. The data hold roughly 300,000 distinct CDR3 sequences, with roughly 21% observed a single time. This clonotype was found a few times. Its antigen is unknown. Documented time point: persistent/refractory GD, antithyroid drugs over 5 years with positive TRAb. The TCR library was prepared using RNA isolated from PBMCs. The source of this sequence is a female donor with Graves disease. The sample consisted of peripheral blood mononuclear cells (PBMCs), taken when the disease was refractory, from a patient treated with antithyroid drugs.

In nucleotides, the CDR3 is TGTGCCATCGGGGGGACAGGGGGTTCCTCCTACGAGCAGTACTTC. This sequence encodes CAIGGTGGSSYEQYF. The genes are TRBV10-3 and TRBJ2-7; 11 bases are shared with TRBD1. The trim removed 8 bases at V and 0 bases at J, leaving 6 bases unmatched. Germline V gene data show CDR1 as ENHRY and CDR2 as SYGVKD. There are 15 residues in the CDR3.